The sequence of this T cell receptor (beta chain) was determined in a study of spatial heterogeneity in lung cancer. Background on the study: More than eight raw reads, on average, carried each unique TCR and UMI combination.

This clonotype has at least ten counts. This beta chain is off target for a library built for alpha chains, so its abundance means little. This CDR3 is built from 18 residues. Trimming at V came to 4 bases and at J to 12 bases, leaving 17 bases not matched to a gene. Germline assignment: CDR1 MNHEY and CDR2 SVGEGT. Time point specified: sample taken at primary tumor resection. Whole RNA, isolated from tumor, nontumor lung or frozen PBMC, was sequenced without prior sorting. Around 68 TRACERx patients with early, untreated non-small cell lung cancer donated samples. Individual TCR cDNA molecules each bore their own unique molecular identifier. TCRdb processed the 5' RACE reads anew with MiXCR; each CDR3 protein has one entry. The sample yields some 6,900 distinct CDR3 sequences, around 3.6% seen once.

The chain is built from TRBV6-2 or TRBV6-3 and TRBJ2-4; 14 bases fit TRBD2. This clonotype was sampled from a female donor with early-stage non-small cell lung cancer. Material: normal lung tissue next to the tumor, obtained at surgery. In DNA form, the CDR3 reads TGTGCCAGCAGTTCCCCCCCGACTAGCGGGGGGGTGTCGGTCACTCAGTACTTC. Its protein product is CASSSPPTSGGVSVTQYF.